Below, 23 T cell receptor beta chains from the same sample are listed, as sequenced in a study of identical twins (dated by TCRdb to about 2016). Library method: 5' RACE. Sequencing was carried out with an Illumina HiSeq 2000. TCRdb reprocessed the public reads (quality trimming at Q25 with fastp, clone calling with MiXCR) and kept in-frame beta chains. Rows merge per CDR3 protein into single entries with the most common DNA and genes. Here the sample has about 460,000 distinct CDR3 sequences; 14% occur a single time. The ten largest clones add up to roughly 0.5% of the sample. The data also belong to a second study, concerning yellow fever vaccine responses in identical twins.

Sequenced input: CD4+ T cells sorted from blood. These receptors were obtained from a woman between 18 and 29 years old in good health.

The chain has TRBV15 and TRBJ2-6; weak D call: TRBD1 (6 bases). The CDR3 consists of 20 residues. Per the germline V gene, CDR1 is LNHNV and CDR2 is YYDKDF (reference sequence). Deletions cut 4 bases from V and 0 bases from J, with 22 bases between. The CDR3 nucleotides are TGTGCCACCAGCACGACTTCCTTTGACAGGATTCACTCTGGGGCCAACGTCCTGACTTTC. This gives the protein CATSTTSFDRIHSGANVLTF.

This clonotype was detected only a few times. For the CDR3, the DNA is TGTGCCAGCAGCTTATGGTCCTACGAGCAGTACTTC. It specifies CASSLWSYEQYF. This rearrangement joins TRBV7-2 to TRBJ2-7, with D unclear. Germline CDR1 is SGHTA and CDR2 is FQGNSA. V lost 2 bases to trimming and J lost 1 base, with 3 bases between them. This CDR3 comprises 12 residues.

The genes are TRBV12-3 or TRBV12-4 and TRBJ2-2; D is perhaps TRBD1 (8 bases). V lost 4 bases, J lost 2 bases, and 20 bases lay in between. The CDR3 has 18 residues. CDR3 sequence: CASSSQDREGSNTGELFF. The CDR3 DNA follows: TGTGCCAGCAGTTCACAGGACAGGGAGGGGTCCAACACCGGGGAGCTGTTTTTT.

This chain connects TRBV28 to TRBJ2-7, with TRBD2 matching 7 bases. Per germline, CDR1 MDHEN and CDR2 SYDVKM. V shed 6 bases and J 3 bases; nucleotides not matched to a gene: 8. The CDR3 has 14 residues. The CDR3 region has the DNA TGTGCCAGCAGCCTCCGGGGGGTAAGCTACGAGCAGTACTTC. The encoded protein is CASSLRGVSYEQYF.

The V and J genes are TRBV29-1 and TRBJ2-2; 7 bases match TRBD1. V dropped 6 bases and J dropped 3; count of bases not matched to a gene: 10. Germline V gene data show CDR1 as SQVTM and CDR2 as ANQGSEA. The CDR3 contains 15 residues. This chain's CDR3 is CSVIIRGSHTGELFF. The CDR3 nucleotides are TGCAGCGTCATTATCAGGGGGTCACACACCGGGGAGCTGTTTTTT.

The chain uses TRBV28 and TRBJ2-7, with D unclear. Germline V gene lookup returns CDR1 MDHEN and CDR2 SYDVKM. Trimming took off 7 bases at V and 4 bases at J, with 17 bases between the two ends. The CDR3 extends over 14 amino acids. CDR3 loop: CASNLRLGLYEQYF. CDR3 nucleotide sequence: TGTGCCAGCAATTTGCGCCTGGGGTTGTACGAGCAGTACTTC.

The genes are TRBV3-1 and TRBJ2-3, with 9 bases aligning to TRBD1. Trimming took 4 bases from V and 4 from J; bases not matched to a gene: 9. This CDR3 spans 16 amino acids. The germline gives CDR1 LGHDT, CDR2 YNNKEL (reference sequence). CDR3 nucleotide sequence: TGTGCCAGCAGCCCTGGGCGACAGGGGGTCGCAGATACGCAGTATTTT. This sequence encodes CASSPGRQGVADTQYF.

The chain couples TRBV5-1 to TRBJ2-7; unclear D gene. The germline V and J ends were trimmed by 0 bases and 7 bases, with 14 bases remaining between them. The germline V gene has CDR1 SGHRS and CDR2 YFSETQ. The CDR3 is 14 amino acids. The CDR3 region is CASSLASAGQEQYF. CDR3 DNA: TGCGCCAGCAGCTTGGCGTCGGCAGGTCAAGAGCAGTACTTC.

This clonotype turned up a few times. The rearrangement links TRBV4-2 to TRBJ2-7; tentatively, D is TRBD1 or TRBD2 (5 bases each). The CDR3 is made up of 15 amino acids. Trimming cost V 1 base and J 3 bases, with 13 bases left between them. CDR1 is LGHNA, CDR2 YNFKEQ, per germline. The chain's CDR3 is CASSQGGTEYYEQYF. CDR3 nucleotides: TGTGCCAGCAGCCAAGGGGGGACGGAGTACTACGAGCAGTACTTC.

This clonotype was detected a few times. The junction differs from germline at one of its ends, possibly a read error. The V and J genes are TRBV28 and TRBJ2-1, with 11 bases lining up with TRBD1. The CDR3 extends over 16 amino acids. Germline V gene data show CDR1 as MDHEN and CDR2 as SYDVKM. The DNA for the CDR3 is TGTGCCAGCAGTCTATGGGGGACAGGGGGGTTCGATGAGCAGTTCTTC. This translates into CASSLWGTGGFDEQFF.

The chain is built from TRBV20-1 and TRBJ2-4, with D possibly matching TRBD1 (6 bases). The CDR3 covers 15 residues. V was trimmed by 0 bases and J by 1 base, leaving 10 bases between them. Germline CDR1 DFQATT, CDR2 SNEGSKA (reference sequence). CDR3 coding DNA: TGCAGTGCTAGAGATTTGCAGGGGGCCAAAAACATTCAGTACTTC. As protein: CSARDLQGAKNIQYF.

The rearrangement joins TRBV4-3 to TRBJ2-3; maybe TRBD1 (5 bases). Deletions cut 0 bases from V and 2 bases from J, with 9 bases between. Per germline, CDR1 LGHNA and CDR2 YSLEER. CDR3 length: 15 amino acids. CDR3 in amino acids: CASSQDIGATDTQYF. The CDR3 region has the DNA TGCGCCAGCAGCCAAGACATAGGGGCCACAGATACGCAGTATTTT.

This clonotype was observed a few times. This chain uses TRBV28 with TRBJ2-1; D is possibly TRBD1 or TRBD2 (5 bases each). The CDR3 sequence is 18 residues long. Germline V CDR1 and CDR2: MDHEN, SYDVKM. Deletions cut 6 bases from V and 4 bases from J, with 25 bases between. The CDR3 DNA is TGTGCCAGCAGCTACAGGCCTGGGGGTGTTCGAGGGTACAATGAGCAGTTCTTC. This codes for CASSYRPGGVRGYNEQFF. The entire variable domain, with the rest obtained from reference TRBV28 and TRBJ2-1, is as follows: DVKVTQSSRYLVKRTGEKVFLECVQDMDHENMFWYRQDPGLGLRLIYFSYDVKMKEKGDIPEGYSVSREKKERFSLILESASTNQTSMYLCASSYRPGGVRGYNEQFFGPGTRLTVL.

This clonotype has just a few counts. The rearrangement uses TRBV18 and TRBJ1-2; TRBD1 aligns across 12 bases. Looked up from germline, CDR1 is KGHSH and CDR2 is LQKENI. The V gene end was trimmed by 3 bases and the J gene end by 4 bases; junction bases not matched to a gene: 12. The CDR3 runs 18 residues. CDR3 coding DNA: TGTGCCAGCTCACCCCTCAAGGGACAGGGGGCGCAGGGCTATGGCTACACCTTC. Translation: CASSPLKGQGAQGYGYTF.

This clonotype came up a few times. The CDR3 sequence: CASREGAGNSYEQYF. CDR3 nucleotides: TGTGCCAGCAGGGAGGGAGCGGGAAACTCCTACGAGCAGTACTTC. V gene TRBV6-1 combines with J gene TRBJ2-7; 7 positions agree with TRBD2. The germline V gene has CDR1 MNHNS and CDR2 SASEGT. V shed 6 bases and J 0 bases; nucleotides not matched to a gene: 8. CDR3 length equals 15 residues.

The V call is TRBV5-5, the J call TRBJ2-1; 8 nucleotides align to TRBD2. After removal of 2 bases from V and 6 bases from J, the junction contained 16 bases not matched to a gene. The CDR3 sequence is 18 residues long. The germline CDR1 and CDR2 sequences are SGHKS and YYEKEE (reference sequence). Here the CDR3 DNA reads TGTGCCAGCAGCTTCCCCGGTGGGGCGGGCGGGAGGTTCAATGAGCAGTTCTTC. Translating gives CASSFPGGAGGRFNEQFF.

This clonotype was detected many times. The chain couples TRBV7-2 to TRBJ2-3, with D maybe TRBD1 (6 bases). Germline V lookup: CDR1 SGHTA, CDR2 FQGNSA. The CDR3 totals 14 residues. The V end lost 3 bases, the J end lost 1 base, and 8 bases lay between the germline ends. This CDR3 is CASSFRGRTDTQYF. The CDR3 DNA is TGTGCCAGCAGCTTCAGGGGTCGCACAGATACGCAGTATTTT.

The chain uses TRBV7-9 and TRBJ2-4; possible D gene TRBD1, 5 bases. Germline V gives CDR1 SEHNR, CDR2 FQNEAQ (reference sequence). The CDR3 consists of 16 residues. V was shortened by 5 bases and J by 5 bases, with 19 bases between the two germline ends. In nucleotides, the CDR3 is TGTGCCAGCAGCCCATGGGGCTCAGACCGTGAAAACATTCAGTACTTC. Translating gives CASSPWGSDRENIQYF.

The sample holds a few counts of this clonotype. The V gene is TRBV29-1, the J gene TRBJ2-1; TRBD2 matches at 11 bases. V lost 6 bases and J lost 4; bases outside the gene matches: 8. This CDR3 spans 15 amino acids. From germline, CDR1 is SQVTM and CDR2 ANQGSEA. CDR3 DNA: TGCAGCGTCACTCCCGGGACTAGCGGTTACAATGAGCAGTTCTTC. Protein sequence: CSVTPGTSGYNEQFF.

Only a few counts were recorded for this clonotype. The V and J genes are TRBV7-2 and TRBJ1-1; tentatively, D is TRBD1 (5 bases). The CDR3 spans 15 residues. The V end was cut by 1 base, the J end by 5 bases, with 14 bases between. Germline assignment: CDR1 SGHTA and CDR2 FQGNSA. The CDR3 loop reads CASSLGPGTGTEAFF. CDR3 sequence (DNA): TGTGCCAGCAGCTTAGGGCCAGGGACGGGGACTGAAGCTTTCTTT.

The table lists this clonotype with a few counts. The junction departs from the called germline gene at one end, perhaps through a read error. The V call is TRBV7-7, the J call TRBJ2-5; maybe TRBD2 (5 bases). The CDR3 spans 15 residues. The germline CDR1 and CDR2 sequences are SSHAT and FNYEAQ (reference sequence). The CDR3 DNA reads TGTGCTAGCAGCTTCGGACTGACCCCCAGGGAGACCCAGTACTTC. Translation gives CASSFGLTPRETQYF.

The chain has TRBV30 and TRBJ2-1, with 13 bases lining up with TRBD2. Germline values: CDR1 GTSNPN, CDR2 SVGIG (reference sequence). Trimming removed 3 bases from V and 9 bases from J; junction bases left unmatched: 5. The CDR3 extends over 14 amino acids. The CDR3 bases are TGTGCCTGGAGACTAGCGGGGGGGATCGGTGAGCAGTTCTTC. It yields the protein CAWRLAGGIGEQFF.

The sample holds a few counts of this clonotype. The chain joins TRBV18 to TRBJ2-3; D possibly uses TRBD1 or TRBD2 (7 bases each). Germline V gene lookup returns CDR1 KGHSH and CDR2 LQKENI. V was cut by 3 bases and J by 1 base, with 17 bases left in between. This CDR3 is 17 amino acids long. CDR3 in amino acids: CASSPVAGGTGTDTQYF. CDR3 bases: TGTGCCAGCTCACCGGTCGCCGGGGGGACAGGCACAGATACGCAGTATTTT.